This T cell receptor (beta chain) was sequenced for a study of shared clonotypes between healthy human individuals. For this clone: The antigen remains unidentified.

The CDR3 totals 18 residues. V shed 0 bases and J shed 5 bases, with 20 bases lying between them. CDR1 LGHNA and CDR2 YSLEER come from the germline V gene. Whole-study results and caveats: Generation probabilities were higher for clonotypes shared across all four sorted-subset donors than for unshared ones.

The donors, healthy adults who were HIV-negative, had experienced no recent acute infections or vaccinations. Method: immunoSEQ multiplex PCR; TCRdb's copy keeps in-frame clones and lacks some. The repertoire holds 2,100,000 or so clones, with approximately 96% as singletons. The V and J genes are TRBV4-3 and TRBJ2-1; no clear D. Sequencing was done on a sample of naive CD4+ T cells sorted from blood. Subset: CD45RA+ positively selected. The TCR was taken from a man younger than 35 in good health. The CDR3 spells CASSQDPFSWARHNEQFF. The CDR3 DNA sequence: TGCGCCAGCAGCCAAGATCCCTTTAGCTGGGCCAGACACAATGAGCAGTTCTTC.